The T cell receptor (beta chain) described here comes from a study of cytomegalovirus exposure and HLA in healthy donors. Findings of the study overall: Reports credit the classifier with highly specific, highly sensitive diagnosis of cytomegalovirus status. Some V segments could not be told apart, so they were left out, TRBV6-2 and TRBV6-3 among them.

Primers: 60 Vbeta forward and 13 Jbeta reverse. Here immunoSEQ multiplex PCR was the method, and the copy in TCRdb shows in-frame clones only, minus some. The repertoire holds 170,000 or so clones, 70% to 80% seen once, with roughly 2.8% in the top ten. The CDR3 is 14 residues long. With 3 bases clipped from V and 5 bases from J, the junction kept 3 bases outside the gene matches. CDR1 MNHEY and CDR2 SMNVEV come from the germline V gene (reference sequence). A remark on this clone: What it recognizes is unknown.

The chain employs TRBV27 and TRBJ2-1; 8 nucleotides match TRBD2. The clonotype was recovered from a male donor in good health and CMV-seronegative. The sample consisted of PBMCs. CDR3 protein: CASSFPGGDNEQFF. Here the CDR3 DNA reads TGTGCCAGCAGTTTCCCGGGGGGGGACAATGAGCAGTTCTTC.